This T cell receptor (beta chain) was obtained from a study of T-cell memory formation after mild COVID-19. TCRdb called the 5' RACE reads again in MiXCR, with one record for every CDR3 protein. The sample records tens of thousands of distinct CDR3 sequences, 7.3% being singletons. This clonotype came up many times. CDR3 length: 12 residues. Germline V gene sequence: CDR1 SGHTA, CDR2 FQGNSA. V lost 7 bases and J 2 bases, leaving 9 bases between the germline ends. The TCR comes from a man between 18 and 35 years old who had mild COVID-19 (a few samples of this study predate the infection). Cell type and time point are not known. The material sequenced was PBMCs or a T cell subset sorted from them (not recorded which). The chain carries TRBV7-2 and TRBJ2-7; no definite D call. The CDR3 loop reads CASKGGAYEQYF. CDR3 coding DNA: TGTGCCAGCAAGGGTGGAGCCTACGAGCAGTACTTC.